The next 5 T cell receptor beta chains were all read from a single sample in a study of T cells in Graves' hyperthyroidism and ophthalmopathy. Amplified TCR beta CDR3 regions derived from RNA transcripts. First-round RT-PCR with HTBI primers amplified the TCR CDR3 region. TCRdb re-analysed the multiplex PCR reads in MiXCR, keeping a single row per CDR3 protein. This sample has about 480,000 distinct CDR3 sequences; around an eighth occur once, and the top ten carry less than 20%. Sequenced: blood. The receptors here all came from a woman aged 18-29 years with Graves' hyperthyroidism.

This clonotype appeared many times. The chain links TRBV7-9 to TRBJ2-1; D is undetermined. CDR3 size: 17 residues. Trimming shortened V by 1 base and J by 8 bases, and 21 bases separated the two germline ends. CDR1 is SEHNR and CDR2 is FQNEAQ in the germline V gene (reference sequence). The CDR3 loop is CASSLVWRIPSSDEQFF. The CDR3 region has the DNA TGTGCCAGCAGCTTAGTATGGCGGATCCCATCGTCCGATGAGCAGTTCTTC.

This clonotype occurred many times. V usage is TRBV11-2 and J usage is TRBJ2-5; D possibly uses TRBD1 or TRBD2 (5 bases each). Germline lookup yields CDR1 SGHAT and CDR2 FQNNGV. The ends were cut back, 1 base at V and 2 bases at J, with 11 bases in the middle. The CDR3 has 15 amino acids. CDR3 protein: CASSLAGPLQETQYF. CDR3 nucleotide sequence: TGTGCCAGCAGCTTAGCGGGGCCGCTTCAAGAGACCCAGTACTTC.

This clonotype was counted many times. The chain carries TRBV12-3 or TRBV12-4 and TRBJ1-2, with a weak D call TRBD1 (6 bases). The CDR3 is 13 residues long. V lost 3 bases to trimming and J lost 8 bases, with 13 bases between them. The CDR3 region is CASSFHRDDGYTF. The DNA for the CDR3 is TGTGCCAGCAGTTTTCACAGGGATGACGGCTACACCTTC.

This clonotype showed up just a few times. This chain connects TRBV30 to TRBJ1-6, with D possibly matching TRBD1 (6 bases). The V end was cut by 4 bases, the J end by 10 bases, with 17 bases between. Germline loops: CDR1 GTSNPN, CDR2 SVGIG (reference sequence). The CDR3 has 14 amino acids. The CDR3 DNA is TGTGCCTGGACCCAGGGAGGGGGGCAATCACCCCTCCACTTT. It specifies CAWTQGGGQSPLHF.

This clonotype was seen at least ten times. This chain connects TRBV7-8 to TRBJ2-2; TRBD1 agrees at 7 bases. CDR1 is SGHVS, CDR2 FQNEAQ, per germline. J gave up 3 bases and V 2 bases, and 6 bases lay outside the gene matches. This CDR3 contains 16 residues. The DNA for the CDR3 is TGTGCCAGCAGCTTACGCACGGGACAGTACACCGGGGAGCTGTTTTTT. Protein sequence: CASSLRTGQYTGELFF. Together with reference TRBV7-8 and TRBJ2-2, the CDR3 gives the full variable domain: GAGVSQSPRYKVAKRGQDVALRCDPISGHVSLFWYQQALGQGPEFLTYFQNEAQLDKSGLPSDRFFAERPEGSVSTLKIQRTQQEDSAVYLCASSLRTGQYTGELFFGEGSRLTVL.